This is a list of T cell receptor beta chains from one sample in a study of cytotoxic CD8 clonotypes in ibrutinib-treated CLL. Profiled with immunoSEQ multiplex PCR; TCRdb holds only in-frame clones, not every one. Of approximately 320,000 clones in the sample, under 70% are singletons; the top ten hold roughly 6%. The input for sequencing was PBMCs, taken after 36 months of ibrutinib treatment. These receptors all come from a human donor with chronic lymphocytic leukemia. Each CDR3 is given with its conserved first and last residue. D genes are given only for firm matches. Only part of the rows carry a size: once, few, many, or a class if the clone is expanded.

j_call,d_call,v_call,cdr3_length,clone_size,cdr3_aa,cdr3_nt
TRBJ2-7,TRBD1,TRBV11-2,15,-,CASSATGGLGYEQYF,TGTGCCAGCAGTGCTACAGGGGGATTAGGCTACGAGCAGTACTTC
TRBJ2-3,TRBD2,TRBV9,15,once,CASSVAGGYTDTQYF,TGTGCCAGCAGCGTAGCGGGGGGATACACAGATACGCAGTATTTT
TRBJ2-6,-,TRBV4-3,19,-,CASSQDGPSTLSGANVLTF,TGCGCCAGCAGCCAAGATGGCCCCTCCACGCTCTCTGGGGCCAACGTCCTGACTTTC
TRBJ1-2,-,TRBV5-1,14,-,CASSRGRSDSGYTF,TGCGCCAGCAGCCGGGGACGGTCAGATAGTGGCTACACCTTC
TRBJ2-7,-,TRBV7-2,13,once,CASSLEYAYEQYF,TGTGCCAGCAGCTTAGAGTACGCCTACGAGCAGTACTTC
TRBJ2-5,TRBD2,TRBV15,18,-,CATSRDIRLAGDQETQYF,TGTGCCACCAGCAGAGACATTCGACTAGCGGGGGATCAAGAGACCCAGTACTTC
TRBJ2-7,-,TRBV2,12,-,CASSVFNHEQYF,TGTGCCAGCAGTGTTTTTAACCACGAGCAGTACTTC
TRBJ2-7,-,TRBV10-2,14,-,CASSPRGWAPEQYF,TGCGCCAGCAGCCCCCGAGGGTGGGCGCCCGAGCAGTACTTC
TRBJ1-1,-,TRBV29-1,13,-,CSVTRGQNTEAFF,TGCAGCGTAACGAGGGGCCAGAACACTGAAGCTTTCTTT
TRBJ2-6,-,TRBV12-5,17,-,CASGFMALDSGANVLTF,TGTGCTAGTGGTTTTATGGCTCTTGATTCTGGGGCCAACGTCCTGACTTTC
TRBJ2-7,-,TRBV12-5,14,few,CASGLVPGTYEQYF,TGTGCTAGTGGTTTGGTACCAGGAACCTACGAGCAGTACTTC
TRBJ2-7,-,TRBV18,16,-,CASSPLDGGTTYEQYF,TGTGCCAGCTCACCACTTGACGGAGGTACCACCTACGAGCAGTACTTC
TRBJ2-7,-,TRBV5-4,13,-,CASSLPGYYEQYF,TGTGCCAGCAGCTTGCCAGGGTACTACGAGCAGTACTTC
TRBJ1-6,TRBD1,TRBV19,14,once,CASRRDRGNSPLHF,TGTGCCAGTAGGCGGGACAGGGGAAATTCACCCCTCCACTTT
TRBJ1-5,-,TRBV28,18,-,CASSLSLGLGQIDQPQHF,TGTGCCAGCAGTTTATCACTGGGGTTAGGGCAGATTGATCAGCCCCAGCATTTT
TRBJ2-7,TRBD1,TRBV14,14,-,CASSFARGLYEQYF,TGTGCCAGCAGCTTCGCCAGGGGGCTCTACGAGCAGTACTTC
TRBJ1-5,-,TRBV28,16,-,CASSLRGSASNQPQHF,TGTGCCAGCAGTCTACGTGGGTCAGCTAGCAATCAGCCCCAGCATTTT
TRBJ2-7,TRBD2,TRBV7-9,14,-,CASSRTSGGHEQYF,TGTGCCAGCAGCCGGACTAGCGGGGGCCACGAGCAGTACTTC
TRBJ1-4,-,TRBV29-1,13,-,CSVGLSSNEKLFF,TGCAGCGTTGGTCTCAGCTCTAATGAAAAACTGTTTTTT
TRBJ1-3,-,TRBV18,17,-,CASSPPMGGPRGNTIYF,TGTGCCAGCTCACCACCGATGGGTGGCCCCCGTGGAAACACCATATATTTT
TRBJ1-2,TRBD1,TRBV5-4,16,-,CASSFFRGQGAYGYTF,TGTGCCAGCAGCTTCTTTAGGGGACAGGGAGCCTATGGCTACACCTTC
TRBJ1-1,TRBD1,TRBV7-9,12,once,CASSAGGAGAFF,TGTGCCAGCAGCGCAGGGGGCGCCGGAGCTTTCTTT
TRBJ1-4,-,TRBV28,17,-,CASSYPFPGATNEKLFF,TGTGCCAGCAGTTACCCCTTCCCGGGGGCAACTAATGAAAAACTGTTTTTT
TRBJ2-5,-,TRBV7-2,14,once,CASSRPGAGETQYF,TGTGCCAGCAGCCGCCCCGGGGCCGGGGAGACCCAGTACTTC
TRBJ1-3,-,TRBV7-9,16,-,CASSLAKGDSGNTIYF,TGTGCCAGCAGCTTAGCTAAGGGGGACTCTGGAAACACCATATATTTT
TRBJ1-2,-,TRBV7-9,16,-,CASSLYGRQGSRGYTF,TGTGCCAGCAGCTTATACGGCAGGCAGGGGTCGAGAGGCTACACCTTC
TRBJ2-7,-,TRBV7-2,14,-,CASSLVQSRHEQYF,TGTGCCAGCAGCTTAGTGCAGTCCCGCCACGAGCAGTACTTC
TRBJ1-5,-,TRBV19,13,-,CASSPRTGQPQHF,TGTGCCAGTAGCCCCAGGACCGGGCAGCCCCAGCATTTT
TRBJ2-7,-,TRBV5-1,13,few,CASAYEVVYEQYF,TGCGCCAGCGCCTACGAAGTGGTTTACGAGCAGTACTTC
TRBJ2-7,-,TRBV6-1,11,-,CASRVRWEQYF,TGTGCCAGCAGAGTCCGCTGGGAGCAGTACTTC
TRBJ2-5,-,TRBV19,18,-,CASIGGGACPLDQETQYF,TGTGCCAGTATTGGAGGGGGGGCCTGTCCCTTGGACCAAGAGACCCAGTACTTC
TRBJ2-4,-,TRBV14,12,-,CASSLSGVIQYF,TGTGCCAGCAGCCTCTCCGGAGTCATTCAGTACTTC
TRBJ1-2,TRBD1,TRBV2,12,-,CASSTDRERYTF,TGTGCCAGCAGTACGGACAGGGAACGCTACACCTTC
TRBJ1-3,TRBD1,TRBV28,18,-,CASRPGQGIPYSGNTIYF,TGTGCCAGCAGACCGGGACAGGGTATTCCCTACTCTGGAAACACCATATATTTT
TRBJ2-7,-,TRBV5-1,14,few,CASSFVDRSYEQYF,TGCGCCAGCAGCTTTGTCGACAGATCCTACGAGCAGTACTTC
TRBJ2-5,TRBD2,TRBV5-1,16,few,CASSLLAGVGTETQYF,TGCGCCAGCAGCTTACTAGCGGGGGTCGGTACGGAGACCCAGTACTTC
TRBJ2-3,TRBD2,TRBV2,16,-,CASIRGTSRGTDTQYF,TGTGCCAGCATTCGAGGGACTAGCAGGGGCACAGATACGCAGTATTTT
TRBJ2-7,TRBD2,TRBV2,16,-,CASRSPGLASQDEQYF,TGTGCCAGCAGGTCACCGGGACTAGCGAGCCAGGACGAGCAGTACTTC
TRBJ2-7,TRBD1,TRBV4-3,15,-,CASSQDGAGGAEQYF,TGCGCCAGCAGCCAAGATGGGGCAGGGGGCGCCGAGCAGTACTTC
TRBJ1-2,TRBD1,TRBV6-5,15,-,CASSYGQGVNYGYTF,TGTGCCAGCAGTTACGGACAGGGGGTAAACTATGGCTACACCTTC
TRBJ2-6,TRBD1,TRBV27,16,-,CATSGQGSKGANVLTF,TGTGCCACCAGTGGACAGGGGAGTAAGGGGGCCAACGTCCTGACTTTC
TRBJ2-7,TRBD1,TRBV27,15,-,CASSFDRAGSGEQYF,TGTGCCAGCAGTTTCGACAGGGCGGGCTCCGGCGAGCAGTACTTC
TRBJ1-1,TRBD1,TRBV29-1,13,-,CSVETTGDTEAFF,TGCAGCGTTGAGACCACAGGGGACACTGAAGCTTTCTTT
TRBJ2-5,-,TRBV28,13,-,CASSLGGWETQYF,TGTGCCAGCAGTTTAGGAGGTTGGGAGACCCAGTACTTC
TRBJ1-2,TRBD1,TRBV10-2,13,-,CASSGDRNYGYTF,TGCGCCAGCAGTGGGGACAGGAACTATGGCTACACCTTC
TRBJ2-2,-,TRBV18,16,-,CASSLRTGVNTGELFF,TGTGCCAGCTCCCTGCGCACAGGTGTGAACACCGGGGAGCTGTTTTTT
TRBJ1-5,-,TRBV6-1,14,-,CASSPQVASGPQHF,TGTGCCAGCTCGCCACAGGTTGCCTCCGGGCCCCAGCATTTT
TRBJ1-5,-,TRBV7-3,16,-,CASSSTTLYSNQPQHF,TGTGCCAGCAGCTCCACCACCCTTTATAGCAATCAGCCCCAGCATTTT
TRBJ2-7,-,TRBV5-1,15,few,CASSRKTGTSYEQYF,TGCGCCAGCAGCAGGAAGACAGGAACTAGCTACGAGCAGTACTTC
TRBJ2-1,-,TRBV4-1,17,-,CASSPNPQGWSYNEQFF,TGCGCCAGCAGCCCGAATCCACAGGGCTGGTCCTACAATGAGCAGTTCTTC
TRBJ1-2,-,TRBV2,13,few,CASSEGYNYGYTF,TGTGCCAGCAGTGAAGGGTACAACTATGGCTACACCTTC
TRBJ1-5,TRBD1,TRBV11-1,16,-,CASSLGAGTGHQPQHF,TGTGCCAGCAGCTTGGGGGCCGGGACAGGGCATCAGCCCCAGCATTTT
TRBJ1-2,-,TRBV21-1,17,-,CASSKRTKRTGAYGYTF,TGTGCCAGCAGCAAAAGGACTAAGAGGACAGGAGCTTATGGCTACACCTTC
TRBJ2-2,TRBD2,TRBV6-6,16,-,CASSLPLAGATGELFF,TGTGCCAGCAGTCTCCCTTTAGCGGGAGCCACCGGGGAGCTGTTTTTT
TRBJ1-5,-,TRBV15,15,-,CATSRDRAGQGPQHF,TGTGCCACCAGCAGAGATAGAGCGGGGCAGGGGCCCCAGCATTTT
TRBJ1-1,TRBD1,TRBV19,16,few,CASSLRQGVGNTEAFF,TGTGCCAGTAGTCTGCGACAGGGAGTGGGGAACACTGAAGCTTTCTTT
TRBJ1-5,TRBD1,TRBV9,19,-,CASSNRDRGHVSSNQPQHF,TGTGCCAGCAGCAACCGGGACAGGGGGCATGTGAGTAGCAATCAGCCCCAGCATTTT
TRBJ1-1,-,TRBV14,13,-,CASSRSRATEAFF,TGTGCCAGCAGTCGTAGTAGGGCCACTGAAGCTTTCTTT
TRBJ1-2,-,TRBV28,13,-,CATMDGGYYGYTF,TGTGCCACCATGGACGGTGGGTACTATGGCTACACCTTC